Here is one T cell receptor (beta chain) with its context. Its target is not known. This record belongs to a study of CD8 T cells in Susac syndrome. Study-wide findings and caveats: In Susac patients, clonal expansion was not detected in CD4+ cells.

TEMRA cells were FACS-enriched, with CD8+ and CD4+ T cells isolated negatively. This CDR3 has 12 amino acids. Trimming shortened V by 8 bases and J by 3 bases, and 10 bases separated the two germline ends. Germline CDR1 reads MDHEN; CDR2 reads SYDVKM. It was with random hexamers that 0.5 to 1 ug RNA was reverse transcribed. Amplification of TCR beta CDR3 spanned 54 Vbeta and 13 Jbeta via immunoSEQ multiplex PCR. TCRdb used MiXCR to reprocess the immunoSEQ multiplex PCR reads, holding one entry per CDR3 protein. The profile shows around 110,000 distinct CDR3 sequences, under 96% of them singletons. The chain couples TRBV28 to TRBJ1-1; D not resolved. Sequenced: CD4+ T cells from PBMCs. This TCR came from a human donor with Susac syndrome. The CDR3 here is CASGLLDTEAFF. The DNA for the CDR3 is TGTGCCAGCGGCCTCCTGGACACTGAAGCTTTCTTT. The complete variable domain, with remaining parts taken from reference TRBV28 and TRBJ1-1, reads DVKVTQSSRYLVKRTGEKVFLECVQDMDHENMFWYRQDPGLGLRLIYFSYDVKMKEKGDIPEGYSVSREKKERFSLILESASTNQTSMYLCASGLLDTEAFFGQGTRLTVV.